These T cell receptor beta chains were read from a single sample in a study of cytomegalovirus exposure and HLA in healthy donors. Sequencing used immunoSEQ multiplex PCR; TCRdb keeps in-frame clones, though not all of them. Seen here are about 160,000 clones, about 81% observed once, and the top ten hold less than 1%. The sequenced sample was PBMCs. These receptors originate from a girl aged 2 to 9 in good health and CMV-seropositive. The CDR3 runs from the conserved cysteine through the conserved F or W. Fields, in order: CDR3 DNA, CDR3 protein, J gene, D gene, clone size, V gene. The D gene is left open where the match is weak. Expanded clones get a size class; other rows say once, few or many, or leave the size out.

DNA: TGCGCCAGCAGCCAGCCTTCGACAGGGGGCTATGGCTACACCTTC
CDR3: CASSQPSTGGYGYTF
J: TRBJ1-2
D: TRBD1
size: NA
V: TRBV4-1

DNA: TGTGCCAGCAGACCCCTCTCGGGACAGTGGTATACTGAAGCTTTCTTT
CDR3: CASRPLSGQWYTEAFF
J: TRBJ1-1
D: TRBD1
size: NA
V: TRBV5-4

DNA: TGTGCCAGCTCACCCGAGCTTCGGGAGACCCAGTACTTC
CDR3: CASSPELRETQYF
J: TRBJ2-5
D: NA
size: NA
V: TRBV18

DNA: TGTGCCAGCAGCCTACAGGGTCTCGAGCAGCCCCAGCATTTT
CDR3: CASSLQGLEQPQHF
J: TRBJ1-5
D: NA
size: NA
V: TRBV6-5

DNA: TGTGCCAGCACAAAGAGGGGGGAGACCCAGTACTTC
CDR3: CASTKRGETQYF
J: TRBJ2-5
D: NA
size: NA
V: TRBV6-6

DNA: TGTGCCTGGACCAGGGGACACCAAGAGACCCAGTACTTC
CDR3: CAWTRGHQETQYF
J: TRBJ2-5
D: NA
size: NA
V: TRBV30

DNA: TGTGCCAGCAGCTTGGACAGGTTCCAAGAGACCCAGTACTTC
CDR3: CASSLDRFQETQYF
J: TRBJ2-5
D: NA
size: NA
V: TRBV5-4

DNA: TGTGCCAGCAGCTCCATAGGGGGACAGGACTCCTACGAGCAGTACTTC
CDR3: CASSSIGGQDSYEQYF
J: TRBJ2-7
D: TRBD1
size: NA
V: TRBV5-6

DNA: TGTGCCAGCAGTTCCCTGGGGGGGGTCGGACAGCCCCAGCATTTT
CDR3: CASSSLGGVGQPQHF
J: TRBJ1-5
D: NA
size: NA
V: TRBV6-5

DNA: TGTGCCAGCAGCTCGGGACAGGGTGAAAAACTGTTTTTT
CDR3: CASSSGQGEKLFF
J: TRBJ1-4
D: TRBD1
size: NA
V: TRBV5-4

DNA: TGTGCCAGCAGTCAAACAACAGGGATCGGAGCTTTCTTT
CDR3: CASSQTTGIGAFF
J: TRBJ1-1
D: NA
size: few
V: TRBV2

DNA: TGTGCCAGCAGAACAGGGGCTCAAGAGACCCAGTACTTC
CDR3: CASRTGAQETQYF
J: TRBJ2-5
D: TRBD1
size: once
V: TRBV25-1

DNA: TGCGCCAGCAGCTTGGGAGGGGGGGGATTCATGAACACTGAAGCTTTCTTT
CDR3: CASSLGGGGFMNTEAFF
J: TRBJ1-1
D: NA
size: NA
V: TRBV5-1

DNA: TGCGCCAGCACCCGGACTAGCGGGGGGACCTACGAGCAGTACTTC
CDR3: CASTRTSGGTYEQYF
J: TRBJ2-7
D: TRBD2
size: NA
V: TRBV10-2

DNA: TGTGCCTGGGATTCCACAGGGGGTTATGAAGCTTTCTTT
CDR3: CAWDSTGGYEAFF
J: TRBJ1-1
D: TRBD1
size: NA
V: TRBV30

DNA: TGCGCCAGCAGCTTGGGACTAGCCACTAATGAGCAGTTCTTC
CDR3: CASSLGLATNEQFF
J: TRBJ2-1
D: TRBD2
size: NA
V: TRBV5-1

DNA: TGTGCCAGCAGTTACTCTGCGGGTACCTCTGGAAACACCATATATTTT
CDR3: CASSYSAGTSGNTIYF
J: TRBJ1-3
D: NA
size: NA
V: TRBV6-6

DNA: TGTGCCAGCAGCTTAGGGGGGAGGGCATCCCTAGGCTACAATGAGCAGTTCTTC
CDR3: CASSLGGRASLGYNEQFF
J: TRBJ2-1
D: TRBD2
size: NA
V: TRBV7-3

DNA: TGTGCCAGCAGCTCCTCAGCGGGAGTCACCGGGGAGCTGTTTTTT
CDR3: CASSSSAGVTGELFF
J: TRBJ2-2
D: TRBD2
size: NA
V: TRBV9

DNA: TGTGCCTGGAGTCCCCACTCATATGATCAGCCCCAGCATTTT
CDR3: CAWSPHSYDQPQHF
J: TRBJ1-5
D: NA
size: NA
V: TRBV30

DNA: TGTGCCTGGAGTCCTTGGGGCGGAGAGACCCAGTACTTC
CDR3: CAWSPWGGETQYF
J: TRBJ2-5
D: NA
size: NA
V: TRBV30